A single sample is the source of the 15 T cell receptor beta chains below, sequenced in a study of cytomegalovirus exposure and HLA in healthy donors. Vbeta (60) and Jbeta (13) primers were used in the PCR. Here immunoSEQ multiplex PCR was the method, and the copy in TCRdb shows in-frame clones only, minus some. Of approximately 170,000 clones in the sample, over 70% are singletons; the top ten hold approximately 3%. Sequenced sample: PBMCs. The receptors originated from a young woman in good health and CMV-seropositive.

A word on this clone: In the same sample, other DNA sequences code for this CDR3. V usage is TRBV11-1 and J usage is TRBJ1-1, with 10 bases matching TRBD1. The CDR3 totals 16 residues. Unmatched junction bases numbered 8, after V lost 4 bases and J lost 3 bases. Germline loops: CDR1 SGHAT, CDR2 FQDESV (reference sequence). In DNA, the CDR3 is TGTGCCAGCAGCTCGTGGACAGGGGGTGCGGACACTGAAGCTTTCTTT. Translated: CASSSWTGGADTEAFF. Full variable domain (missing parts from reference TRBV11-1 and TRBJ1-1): EAEVAQSPRYKITEKSQAVAFWCDPISGHATLYWYRQILGQGPELLVQFQDESVVDDSQLPKDRFSAERLKGVDSTLKIQPAELGDSAMYLCASSSWTGGADTEAFFGQGTRLTVV.

The CDR3 protein is CASSLGSGYEQYF. The CDR3, as DNA: TGTGCCAGCAGCTTAGGGTCGGGGTACGAGCAGTACTTC. This chain links TRBV5-4 with TRBJ2-7, with D perhaps TRBD2 (5 bases). Germline assignment: CDR1 SGHNT and CDR2 YYREEE (reference sequence). The germline V and J ends were trimmed by 2 bases and 4 bases, with 10 bases remaining between them. The CDR3 totals 13 residues.

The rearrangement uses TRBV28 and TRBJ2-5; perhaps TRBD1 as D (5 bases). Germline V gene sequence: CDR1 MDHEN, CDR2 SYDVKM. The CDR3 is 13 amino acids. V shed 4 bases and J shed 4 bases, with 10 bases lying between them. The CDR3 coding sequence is TGTGCCAGCAGTTATCAAGGGGCAGAGACCCAGTACTTC. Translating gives CASSYQGAETQYF.

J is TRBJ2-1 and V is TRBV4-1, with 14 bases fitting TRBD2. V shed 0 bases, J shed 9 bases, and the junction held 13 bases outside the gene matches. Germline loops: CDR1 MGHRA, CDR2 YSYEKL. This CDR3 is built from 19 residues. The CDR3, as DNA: TGCGCCAGCAGCCAAGATTCAGGCAGCATGACTAGCGGGAGGGCTGAGCAGTTCTTC. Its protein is CASSQDSGSMTSGRAEQFF.

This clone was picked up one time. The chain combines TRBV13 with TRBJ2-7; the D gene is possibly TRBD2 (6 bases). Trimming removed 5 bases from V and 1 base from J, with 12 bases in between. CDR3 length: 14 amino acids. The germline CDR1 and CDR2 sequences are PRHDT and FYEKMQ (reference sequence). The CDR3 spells CASSTGTFSYEQYF. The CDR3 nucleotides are TGTGCCAGCAGCACGGGGACTTTTTCCTACGAGCAGTACTTC.

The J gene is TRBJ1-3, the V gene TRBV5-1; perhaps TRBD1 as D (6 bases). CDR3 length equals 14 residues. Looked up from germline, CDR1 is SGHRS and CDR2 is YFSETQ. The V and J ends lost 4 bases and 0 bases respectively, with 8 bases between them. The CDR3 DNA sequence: TGCGCCAGCAGCCCAGGGGACTCTGGAAACACCATATATTTT. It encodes CASSPGDSGNTIYF.

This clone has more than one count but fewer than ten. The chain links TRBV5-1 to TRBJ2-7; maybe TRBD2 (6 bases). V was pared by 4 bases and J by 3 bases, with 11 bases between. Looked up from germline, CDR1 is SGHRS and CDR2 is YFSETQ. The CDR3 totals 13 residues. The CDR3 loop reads CASSPWGDYEQYF. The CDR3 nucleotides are TGCGCCAGCAGCCCTTGGGGGGACTACGAGCAGTACTTC. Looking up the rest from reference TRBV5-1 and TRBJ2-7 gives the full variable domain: KAGVTQTPRYLIKTRGQQVTLSCSPISGHRSVSWYQQTPGQGLQFLFEYFSETQRNKGNFPGRFSGRQFSNSRSEMNVSTLELGDSALYLCASSPWGDYEQYFGPGTRLTVT.

The CDR3 bases are TGTGCCAGCAGTAAAAGATCAGGAGGCTACACCTTC. Amino acid sequence: CASSKRSGGYTF. V usage is TRBV6-1 and J usage is TRBJ1-2; D is undetermined. Germline V CDR1 and CDR2: MNHNS, SASEGT. V dropped 5 bases and J dropped 8 bases, with 12 bases sitting between them. CDR3 length: 12 amino acids.

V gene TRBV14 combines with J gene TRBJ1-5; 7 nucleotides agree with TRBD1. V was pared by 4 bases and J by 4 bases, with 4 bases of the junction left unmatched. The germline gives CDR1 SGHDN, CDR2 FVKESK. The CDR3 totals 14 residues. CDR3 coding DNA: TGTGCCAGCAGCCTTACAGGGGATAATCAGCCCCAGCATTTT. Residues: CASSLTGDNQPQHF.

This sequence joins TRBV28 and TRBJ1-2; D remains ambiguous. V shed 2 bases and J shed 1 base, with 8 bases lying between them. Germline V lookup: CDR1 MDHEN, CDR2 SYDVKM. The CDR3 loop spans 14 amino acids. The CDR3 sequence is CASSLRGNNYGYTF. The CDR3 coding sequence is TGTGCCAGCAGTTTACGTGGCAATAACTATGGCTACACCTTC.

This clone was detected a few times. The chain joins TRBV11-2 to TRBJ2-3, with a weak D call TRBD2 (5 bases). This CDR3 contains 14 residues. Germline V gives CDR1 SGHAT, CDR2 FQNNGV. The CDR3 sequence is CAAARWLAADTQYF. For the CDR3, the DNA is TGTGCTGCAGCCCGGTGGCTAGCCGCAGATACGCAGTATTTT.

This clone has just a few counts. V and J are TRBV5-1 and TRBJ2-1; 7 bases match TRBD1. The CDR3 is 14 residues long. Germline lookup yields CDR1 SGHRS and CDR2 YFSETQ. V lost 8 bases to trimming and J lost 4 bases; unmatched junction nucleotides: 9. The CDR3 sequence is CASTRTGAYNEQFF. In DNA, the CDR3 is TGCGCCAGTACCCGGACAGGCGCGTACAATGAGCAGTTCTTC.

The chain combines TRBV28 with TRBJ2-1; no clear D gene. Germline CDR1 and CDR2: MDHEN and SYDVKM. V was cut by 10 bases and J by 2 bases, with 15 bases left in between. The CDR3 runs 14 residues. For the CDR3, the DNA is TGTGCCACCACCACAAGCGAAGCCTACAATGAGCAGTTCTTC. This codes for CATTTSEAYNEQFF.

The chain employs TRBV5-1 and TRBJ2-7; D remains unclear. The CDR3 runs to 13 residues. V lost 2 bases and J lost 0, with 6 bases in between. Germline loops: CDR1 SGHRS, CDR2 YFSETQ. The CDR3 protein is CASSFMSSYEQYF. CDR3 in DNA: TGCGCCAGCAGCTTCATGAGCTCCTACGAGCAGTACTTC.

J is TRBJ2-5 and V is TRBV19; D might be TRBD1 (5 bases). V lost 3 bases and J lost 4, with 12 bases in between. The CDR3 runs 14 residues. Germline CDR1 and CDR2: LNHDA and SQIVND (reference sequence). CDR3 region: CASSMSGKRETQYF. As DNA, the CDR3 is TGTGCCAGTAGTATGTCAGGGAAACGAGAGACCCAGTACTTC.